This T cell receptor (beta chain) was sequenced in a study of response to subunit inactivated influenza vaccine. This clonotype turned up a few times. Trimming removed 3 bases from V and 2 bases from J, with 11 bases in between. The germline V gene has CDR1 LGHNA and CDR2 YSLEER. The CDR3 covers 14 residues. One entry per CDR3 protein, called by TCRdb with MiXCR from the RT-PCR reads. The table has about 620,000 distinct CDR3 sequences, approximately 10% seen once. These data were also reused for a study on T cells expressing NK-cell markers. That work states: TCR beta libraries carry UMIs added by 5'RACE template switching. In a handful of donors, dominant CD3+CD56+NKG2C+ clones formed roughly 1.0-7.5% of CD8+ cells. There were a handful of donors in whom these clonotypes also led the CD3+CD56-NKG2C+ fraction.

The input for sequencing was PBMCs from blood, taken on the day of vaccination. The clonotype comes from a man between 50 and 59 years old who received an inactivated influenza vaccine. V and J are TRBV4-3 and TRBJ2-7; perhaps TRBD1 as D (6 bases). The CDR3 sequence: CASSQGDTTYEQYF. In DNA, the CDR3 is TGCGCCAGCAGCCAGGGGGACACGACCTACGAGCAGTACTTC.